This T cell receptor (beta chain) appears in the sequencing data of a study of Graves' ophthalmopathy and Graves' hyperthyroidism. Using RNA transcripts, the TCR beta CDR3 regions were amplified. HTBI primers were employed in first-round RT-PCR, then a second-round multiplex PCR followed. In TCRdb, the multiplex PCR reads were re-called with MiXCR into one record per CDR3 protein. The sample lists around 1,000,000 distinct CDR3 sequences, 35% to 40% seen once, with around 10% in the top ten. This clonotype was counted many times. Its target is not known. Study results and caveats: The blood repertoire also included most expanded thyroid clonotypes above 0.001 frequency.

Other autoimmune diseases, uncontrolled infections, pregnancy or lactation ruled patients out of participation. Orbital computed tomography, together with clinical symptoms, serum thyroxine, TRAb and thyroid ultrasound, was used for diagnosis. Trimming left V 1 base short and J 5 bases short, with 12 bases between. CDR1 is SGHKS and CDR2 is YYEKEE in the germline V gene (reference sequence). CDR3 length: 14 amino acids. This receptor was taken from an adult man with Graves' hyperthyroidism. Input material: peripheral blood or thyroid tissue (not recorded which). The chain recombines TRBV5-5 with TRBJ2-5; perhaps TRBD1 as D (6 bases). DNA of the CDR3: TGTGCCAGCAGCTTGAGGGGGTCGGGGGAGACCCAGTACTTC. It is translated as CASSLRGSGETQYF. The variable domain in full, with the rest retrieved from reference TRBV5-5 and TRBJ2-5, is DAGVTQSPTHLIKTRGQQVTLRCSPISGHKSVSWYQQVLGQGPQFIFQYYEKEERGRGNFPDRFSARQFPNYSSELNVNALLLGDSALYLCASSLRGSGETQYFGPGTRLLVL.